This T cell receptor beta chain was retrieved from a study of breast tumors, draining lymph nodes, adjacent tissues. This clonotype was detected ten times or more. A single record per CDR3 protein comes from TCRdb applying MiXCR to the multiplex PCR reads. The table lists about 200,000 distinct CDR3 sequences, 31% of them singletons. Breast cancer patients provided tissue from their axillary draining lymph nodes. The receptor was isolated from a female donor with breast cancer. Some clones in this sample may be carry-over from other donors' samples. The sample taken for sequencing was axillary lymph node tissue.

The CDR3 spells CASSSWTSEVQETQYF. CDR3 sequence (DNA): TGTGCCAGCAGCTCATGGACTAGCGAGGTACAAGAGACCCAGTACTTC. This sequence joins TRBV7-9 and TRBJ2-5, with TRBD2 matching 9 bases. Germline trimming cut 4 bases from V and 2 bases from J; bases unmatched to any gene: 8. This CDR3 has 16 residues. Per the germline V gene, CDR1 is SEHNR and CDR2 is FQNEAQ (reference sequence). Looking up the rest from reference TRBV7-9 and TRBJ2-5 gives the full variable domain: DTGVSQNPRHKITKRGQNVTFRCDPISEHNRLYWYRQTLGQGPEFLTYFQNEAQLEKSRLLSDRFSAERPKGSFSTLEIQRTEQGDSAMYLCASSSWTSEVQETQYFGPGTRLLVL.